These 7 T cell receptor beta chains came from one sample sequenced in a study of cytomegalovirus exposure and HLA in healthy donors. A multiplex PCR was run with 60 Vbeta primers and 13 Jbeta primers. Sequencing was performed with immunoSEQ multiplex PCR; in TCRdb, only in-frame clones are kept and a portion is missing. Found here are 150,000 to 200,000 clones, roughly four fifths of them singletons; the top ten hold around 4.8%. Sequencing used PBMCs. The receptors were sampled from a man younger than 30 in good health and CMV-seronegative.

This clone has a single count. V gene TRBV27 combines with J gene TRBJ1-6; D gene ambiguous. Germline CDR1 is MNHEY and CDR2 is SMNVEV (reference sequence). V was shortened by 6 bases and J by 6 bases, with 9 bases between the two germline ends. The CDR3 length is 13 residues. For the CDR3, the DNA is TGTGCCAGCAGACAGACGCCTAATTCACCCCTCCACTTT. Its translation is CASRQTPNSPLHF.

DNA of the CDR3: TGTGCCAGCAGCCCCGGGGGTTACCGGTTCATGAACACTGAAGCTTTCTTT. Encoded protein: CASSPGGYRFMNTEAFF. The chain carries TRBV28 and TRBJ1-1, with D possibly being TRBD1 (5 bases). Germline V gene lookup returns CDR1 MDHEN and CDR2 SYDVKM. V lost 6 bases, J lost 0 bases, and 20 bases lay in between. CDR3 size: 17 residues.

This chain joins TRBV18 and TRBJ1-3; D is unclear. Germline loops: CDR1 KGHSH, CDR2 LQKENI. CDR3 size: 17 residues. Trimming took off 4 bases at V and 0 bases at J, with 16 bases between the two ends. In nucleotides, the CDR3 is TGTGCCAGCTCACAAACCCTTCAGGTGTCCTCTGGAAACACCATATATTTT. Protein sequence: CASSQTLQVSSGNTIYF.

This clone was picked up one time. CDR3 in amino acids: CASSFGDYTGELFF. CDR3 DNA: TGTGCCAGCAGCTTCGGGGACTACACCGGGGAGCTGTTTTTT. This rearrangement joins TRBV7-9 to TRBJ2-2; D is perhaps TRBD2 (6 bases). CDR1 SEHNR and CDR2 FQNEAQ come from the germline V gene (reference sequence). The CDR3 covers 14 residues. V lost 3 bases, J lost 3 bases, and 8 bases lay in between.

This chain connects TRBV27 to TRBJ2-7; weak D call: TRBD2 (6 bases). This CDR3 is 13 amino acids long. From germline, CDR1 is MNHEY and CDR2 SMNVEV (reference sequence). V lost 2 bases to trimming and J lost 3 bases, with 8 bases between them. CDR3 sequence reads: CASSLKGGYEQYF. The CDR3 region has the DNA TGTGCCAGCAGTTTAAAGGGAGGCTACGAGCAGTACTTC.

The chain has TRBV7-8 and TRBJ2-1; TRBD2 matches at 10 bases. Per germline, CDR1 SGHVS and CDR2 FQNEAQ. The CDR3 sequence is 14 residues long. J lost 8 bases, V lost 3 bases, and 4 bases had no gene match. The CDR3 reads CASSLLAGADEQFF. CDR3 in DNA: TGTGCCAGCAGCTTGCTAGCGGGAGCGGATGAGCAGTTCTTC.

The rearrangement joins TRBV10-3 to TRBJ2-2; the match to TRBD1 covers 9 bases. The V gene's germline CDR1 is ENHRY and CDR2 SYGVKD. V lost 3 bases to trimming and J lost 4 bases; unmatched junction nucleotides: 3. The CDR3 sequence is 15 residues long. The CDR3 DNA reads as TGTGCCATCAGTGACGACAGGGGGGTCACCGGGGAGCTGTTTTTT. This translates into CAISDDRGVTGELFF.